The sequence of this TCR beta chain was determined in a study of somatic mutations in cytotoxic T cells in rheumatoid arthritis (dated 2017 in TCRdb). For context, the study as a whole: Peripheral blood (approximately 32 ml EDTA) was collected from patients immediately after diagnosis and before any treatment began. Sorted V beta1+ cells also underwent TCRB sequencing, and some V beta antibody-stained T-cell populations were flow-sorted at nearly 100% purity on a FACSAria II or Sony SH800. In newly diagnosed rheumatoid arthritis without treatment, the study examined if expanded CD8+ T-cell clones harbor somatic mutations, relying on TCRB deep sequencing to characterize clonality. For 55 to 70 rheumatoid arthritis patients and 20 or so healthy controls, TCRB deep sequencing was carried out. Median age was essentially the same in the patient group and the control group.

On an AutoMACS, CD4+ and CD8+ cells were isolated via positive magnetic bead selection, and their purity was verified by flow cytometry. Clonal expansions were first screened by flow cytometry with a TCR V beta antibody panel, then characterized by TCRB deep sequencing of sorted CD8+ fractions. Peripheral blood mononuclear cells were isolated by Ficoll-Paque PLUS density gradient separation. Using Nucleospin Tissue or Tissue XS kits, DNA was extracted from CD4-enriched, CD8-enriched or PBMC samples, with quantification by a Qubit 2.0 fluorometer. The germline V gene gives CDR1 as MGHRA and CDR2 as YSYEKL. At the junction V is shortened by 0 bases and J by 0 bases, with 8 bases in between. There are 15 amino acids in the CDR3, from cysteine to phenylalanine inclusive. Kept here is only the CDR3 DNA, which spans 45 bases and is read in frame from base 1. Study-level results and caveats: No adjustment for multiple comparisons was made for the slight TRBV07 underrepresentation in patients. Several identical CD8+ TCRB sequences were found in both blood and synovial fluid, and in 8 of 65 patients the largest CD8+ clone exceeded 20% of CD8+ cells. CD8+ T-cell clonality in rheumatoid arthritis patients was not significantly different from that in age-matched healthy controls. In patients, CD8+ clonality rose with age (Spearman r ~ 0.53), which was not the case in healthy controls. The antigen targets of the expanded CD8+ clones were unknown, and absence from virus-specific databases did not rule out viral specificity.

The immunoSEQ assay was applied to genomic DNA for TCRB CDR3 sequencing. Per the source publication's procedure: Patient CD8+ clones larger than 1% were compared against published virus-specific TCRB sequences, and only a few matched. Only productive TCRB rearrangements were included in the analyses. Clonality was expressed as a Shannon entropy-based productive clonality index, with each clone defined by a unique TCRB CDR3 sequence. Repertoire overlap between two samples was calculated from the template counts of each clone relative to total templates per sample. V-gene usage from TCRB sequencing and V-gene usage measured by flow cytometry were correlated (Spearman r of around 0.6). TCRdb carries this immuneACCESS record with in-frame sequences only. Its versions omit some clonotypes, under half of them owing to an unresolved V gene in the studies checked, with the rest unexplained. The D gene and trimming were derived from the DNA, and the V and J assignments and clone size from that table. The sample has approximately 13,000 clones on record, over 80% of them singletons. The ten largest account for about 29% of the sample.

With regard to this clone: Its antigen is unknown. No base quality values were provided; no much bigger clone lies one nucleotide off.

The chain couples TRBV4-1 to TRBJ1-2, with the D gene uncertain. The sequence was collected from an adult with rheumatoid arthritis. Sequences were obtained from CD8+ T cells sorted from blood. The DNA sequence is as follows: TGCGCCAGCAGCCAAGACAGCCTAACTAACTATGGCTACACCTTC. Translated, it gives CASSQDSLTNYGYTF.